This T cell receptor (beta chain) derives from a study of human T cells and chemical hapten exposure. Study information: Patch tests put 0.01% DPC on the upper back, read at 6 days.

Time point in this sample: patch test 1, 2 weeks after DPC sensitization. Treatment described: therapeutic diphenylcyclopropenone sensitization with weekly scalp DPC. TCRdb reprocessed the RACE reads with MiXCR, giving one entry per CDR3 protein. The sample contains fewer than 400,000 distinct CDR3 sequences, approximately 6.3% of which appear only once. Study-level points and caveats: Significantly greater numbers of large CDR3 similarity clusters came from expanded TCRs than from controls.

Per the germline V gene, CDR1 is SQVTM and CDR2 is ANQGSEA. V lost 7 bases and J lost 7, with 20 bases in between. The CDR3 has 14 residues. This clonotype was counted only a few times. Its cognate antigen is unknown. V is TRBV29-1 and J is TRBJ2-1, with no clear D. This clonotype originated in a woman aged 18-29 years with alopecia areata. Some clones in this sample may be carry-over from other donors' samples. The sequencing used whole blood, collected in connection with sensitization to the hapten diphenylcyclopropenone (DPC). This chain's CDR3 is CSGLGSKVRNEQFF. In DNA, the CDR3 is TGCAGCGGCCTGGGGTCGAAGGTGCGGAATGAGCAGTTCTTC.